These 24 T cell receptor beta chains were all obtained from the same sample, sequenced in a study of blood T cell repertoires in COVID-19 (dated by TCRdb to the early 2020s). Library method: the immunoSEQ multiplex PCR assay. TCRdb took this table from immuneACCESS and kept in-frame rearrangements with V and J called. Such tables lack part of the clones; where checked against another copy, unresolved V genes explain under half of the gap, and the rest is unexplained. The sample table lists about 260,000 clones, nearly 90% of them with a count of one. 0.7% of the sample is held by the ten biggest clonotypes. Sample: peripheral blood. The receptors stem from a human donor in a cohort sampled during active COVID-19.

The V and J genes are TRBV19 and TRBJ1-1; D ambiguous. V lost 3 bases and J 0 bases, leaving 14 bases between the germline ends. Per germline, CDR1 LNHDA and CDR2 SQIVND (reference sequence). This CDR3 comprises 16 residues. The CDR3 DNA reads as TGTGCCAGTAGTATGGGATGGGCGGGGTTGAACACTGAAGCTTTCTTT. Translated: CASSMGWAGLNTEAFF.

The genes are TRBV20-1 and TRBJ1-2, with 8 bases that match TRBD1. Looked up from germline, CDR1 is DFQATT and CDR2 is SNEGSKA (reference sequence). V gave up 6 bases and J gave up 8 bases; unmatched junction bases: 5. This CDR3 spans 11 amino acids. Here the CDR3 reads CSAPGQGGYTF. In DNA form, the CDR3 reads TGCAGTGCCCCCGGACAGGGCGGCTACACCTTC.

The chain is built from TRBV6-2 or TRBV6-3 and TRBJ2-7; 9 bases align to TRBD2. V lost 6 bases and J lost 4; bases outside the gene matches: 25. The CDR3 length is 20 residues. The germline gives CDR1 MNHEY, CDR2 SVGEGT. CDR3 bases: TGTGCCAGCAGCGTCTCTCCCCCGGGACTAGCTTTCGTGCGCGTGTACGAGCAGTACTTC. Protein sequence: CASSVSPPGLAFVRVYEQYF.

V and J are TRBV9 and TRBJ1-2; the match to TRBD1 covers 8 bases. V dropped 4 bases and J dropped 6; count of bases not matched to a gene: 5. Per the germline V gene, CDR1 is SGDLS and CDR2 is YYNGEE. This CDR3 region has 13 residues. The CDR3 sequence is CASSPRTGNGYTF. CDR3 coding DNA: TGTGCCAGCAGCCCTCGGACAGGGAATGGCTACACCTTC. Complete variable domain (other parts from reference TRBV9 and TRBJ1-2): DSGVTQTPKHLITATGQRVTLRCSPRSGDLSVYWYQQSLDQGLQFLIQYYNGEERAKGNILERFSAQQFPDLHSELNLSSLELGDSALYFCASSPRTGNGYTFGSGTRLTVV.

The rearrangement links TRBV6-5 to TRBJ1-1; TRBD1 matches 8 bases. There are 14 residues in the CDR3. V was clipped by 5 bases and J by 1 base; unmatched bases: 3. Germline CDR1 is MNHEY and CDR2 is SVGAGI. The DNA for the CDR3 is TGTGCCAGCAGTCTACAGGGGGAGAACACTGAAGCTTTCTTT. Residues: CASSLQGENTEAFF.

The genes are TRBV6-5 and TRBJ1-3; 10 bases line up with TRBD1. J was trimmed by 3 bases and V by 5 bases; bases with no gene match: 4. The CDR3 covers 15 residues. Germline CDR1 MNHEY, CDR2 SVGAGI. The CDR3 nucleotides are TGTGCCAGCAGTAGACAGGGGGCGGGTGGAAACACCATATATTTT. It specifies CASSRQGAGGNTIYF.

V is TRBV10-1 and J is TRBJ1-3; D unresolved. The CDR3 has 15 amino acids. CDR1 is WNHNN, CDR2 SYGVQD, per germline (reference sequence). Trimming pared 2 bases from V and 1 base from J, leaving 9 bases between. Written as DNA, the CDR3 is TGCGCCAGCAGTGAGGGGCAATTTTCTGGAAACACCATATATTTT. It translates to CASSEGQFSGNTIYF.

V is TRBV19 and J is TRBJ2-7; 10 bases line up with TRBD2. J gave up 0 bases and V 5 bases, and 7 bases lay outside the gene matches. CDR1 LNHDA and CDR2 SQIVND come from the germline V gene (reference sequence). The CDR3 has 16 amino acids. Here the CDR3 reads CASSSGTSARSYEQYF. As DNA, the CDR3 is TGTGCCAGTAGTTCCGGGACTAGCGCCCGCTCCTACGAGCAGTACTTC. The full variable domain, in which reference TRBV19 and TRBJ2-7 provide the parts outside the CDR3, is DGGITQSPKYLFRKEGQNVTLSCEQNLNHDAMYWYRQDPGQGLRLIYYSQIVNDFQKGDIAEGYSVSREKKESFPLTVTSAQKNPTAFYLCASSSGTSARSYEQYFGPGTRLTVT.

The genes are TRBV25-1 and TRBJ1-1; D not certain. This CDR3 has 13 residues. In germline, CDR1 is MGHDK, CDR2 SYGVNS. V dropped 3 bases and J dropped 4 bases, with 9 bases sitting between them. Here the CDR3 reads CASSDSPFTEAFF. In nucleotides, the CDR3 is TGTGCCAGCAGTGACTCTCCTTTCACTGAAGCTTTCTTT.

CDR3 DNA sequence: TGTGCCAGCAGCTCCGCGAGGGCGGGAGCGTGGGAGCAGTACTTC. Protein: CASSSARAGAWEQYF. The chain combines TRBV5-4 with TRBJ2-7; 7 bases fit TRBD2. The CDR3 totals 15 residues. Looked up from germline, CDR1 is SGHNT and CDR2 is YYREEE (reference sequence). Trimming cost V 3 bases and J 7 bases; bases outside gene matches: 13.

This chain uses TRBV4-3 with TRBJ2-3; no reliable D call. Trimming removed 0 bases at V and 6 bases at J, with 16 bases between. CDR3 length: 16 amino acids. CDR1 LGHNA and CDR2 YSLEER come from the germline V gene. The CDR3 DNA reads TGCGCCAGCAGCCAAGATTGGGCTGAGTATGGGGATACGCAGTATTTT. Translated, it gives CASSQDWAEYGDTQYF.

This chain joins TRBV15 and TRBJ2-7; D might be TRBD2 (5 bases). Deletions cut 7 bases from V and 3 bases from J, with 16 bases between. Germline V gene data show CDR1 as LNHNV and CDR2 as YYDKDF (reference sequence). The CDR3 has 14 residues. The CDR3 spells CATKEVRENYEQYF. The DNA for the CDR3 is TGTGCCACCAAAGAAGTACGGGAAAACTACGAGCAGTACTTC.

This sequence joins TRBV7-2 and TRBJ2-7; TRBD2 matches 11 bases. CDR1 is SGHTA and CDR2 is FQGNSA in the germline V gene. The CDR3 totals 17 residues. V was pared by 5 bases and J by 0 bases, with 9 bases of the junction left unmatched. CDR3 bases: TGTGCCAGCAGCCCGACCGGACTAGCGGGCTACTCCTACGAGCAGTACTTC. The encoded protein is CASSPTGLAGYSYEQYF.

The chain carries TRBV19 and TRBJ1-6; no clear D. CDR1 and CDR2 from the germline V gene are LNHDA and SQIVND (reference sequence). Trimming stripped 3 bases from V and 9 bases from J, with 9 bases between. This CDR3 region has 13 residues. The CDR3, as DNA: TGTGCCAGTAGTATTGGAGTACCTTCACCCCTCCACTTT. Protein sequence: CASSIGVPSPLHF.

The chain joins TRBV6-1 to TRBJ1-2; 10 nucleotides line up with TRBD1. V was pared by 1 base and J by 4 bases, with 0 bases of the junction left unmatched. Germline V lookup: CDR1 MNHNS, CDR2 SASEGT. This CDR3 has 14 residues. CDR3 protein: CASSEGTGGYGYTF. CDR3 nucleotide sequence: TGTGCCAGCAGTGAAGGGACAGGGGGCTATGGCTACACCTTC.

The chain has TRBV28 and TRBJ1-1; TRBD1 is a possible D gene (5 bases). CDR1 is MDHEN and CDR2 is SYDVKM in the germline V gene. The CDR3 sequence is 16 residues long. Trimming shortened V by 1 base and J by 0 bases, and 12 bases separated the two germline ends. CDR3 nucleotide sequence: TGTGCCAGCAGTTTATTCCAGGGTGTCATGAACACTGAAGCTTTCTTT. Its protein product is CASSLFQGVMNTEAFF.

The rearrangement links TRBV6-5 to TRBJ1-4, with D uncertain. Germline CDR1 MNHEY, CDR2 SVGAGI. V dropped 6 bases and J dropped 0 bases, with 11 bases sitting between them. This CDR3 region has 15 residues. CDR3 DNA sequence: TGTGCCAGCAGACAGTTCCAGGCAACTAATGAAAAACTGTTTTTT. Its translation: CASRQFQATNEKLFF.

This clone was recorded once. The chain combines TRBV27 with TRBJ2-7, with TRBD2 matching 10 bases. The junction had 15 bases not matched to a gene; V was cut back by 3 bases and J by 4 bases. This CDR3 contains 18 residues. Germline assignment: CDR1 MNHEY and CDR2 SMNVEV (reference sequence). CDR3 in DNA: TGTGCCAGCAGTTTTAGCGGGAGGTATGGGGGAATCATATACGAGCAGTACTTC. Its translation: CASSFSGRYGGIIYEQYF.

The V and J genes are TRBV7-6 and TRBJ2-5; TRBD2 matches 13 bases. J gave up 5 bases and V 5 bases, and 8 bases lay outside the gene matches. Germline V lookup: CDR1 SGHVS, CDR2 FNYEAQ. The CDR3 totals 16 residues. CDR3 region: CASSPGLAGAAETQYF. The CDR3 DNA reads TGTGCCAGCAGCCCTGGACTAGCGGGAGCGGCTGAGACCCAGTACTTC. Full variable domain (rest looked up from reference TRBV7-6 and TRBJ2-5): GAGVSQSPRYKVTKRGQDVALRCDPISGHVSLYWYRQALGQGPEFLTYFNYEAQQDKSGLPNDRFSAERPEGSISTLTIQRTEQRDSAMYRCASSPGLAGAAETQYFGPGTRLLVL.

The rearrangement joins TRBV7-2 to TRBJ2-5, with 12 bases fitting TRBD2. Germline loops: CDR1 SGHTA, CDR2 FQGNSA. Germline trimming cut 5 bases from V and 5 bases from J; bases unmatched to any gene: 6. This CDR3 region has 15 residues. The CDR3 DNA follows: TGTGCCAGCAGCCGGGGACTAGCGGGTCCGGAGACCCAGTACTTC. Translation gives CASSRGLAGPETQYF.

This clone came up a few times. The chain employs TRBV18 and TRBJ1-3, with D possibly being TRBD1 (5 bases). The CDR3 contains 16 residues. Trimming removed 2 bases from V and 0 bases from J, with 11 bases in between. CDR1 is KGHSH and CDR2 is LQKENI in the germline V gene. As DNA, the CDR3 is TGTGCCAGCTCACCAACGACAGCCTTCTCTGGAAACACCATATATTTT. Protein sequence: CASSPTTAFSGNTIYF.

This clone was observed at least ten times. The V gene is TRBV30, the J gene TRBJ1-1; D is unclear. Deletions cut 1 base from V and 4 bases from J, with 13 bases between. The CDR3 runs 14 residues. Per germline, CDR1 GTSNPN and CDR2 SVGIG (reference sequence). The CDR3 reads CAWSGPGFGTEAFF. Written as DNA, the CDR3 is TGTGCCTGGAGTGGTCCGGGGTTTGGCACTGAAGCTTTCTTT. The whole variable domain, remainder taken from reference TRBV30 and TRBJ1-1, is SQTIHQWPATLVQPVGSPLSLECTVEGTSNPNLYWYRQAAGRGLQLLFYSVGIGQISSEVPQNLSASRPQDRQFILSSKKLLLSDSGFYLCAWSGPGFGTEAFFGQGTRLTVV.

Only one count was recorded for this clone. The CDR3 region has the DNA TGTGCCAGCAGTCGAACACGGGACAGGTACAACGAGCAGTACTTC. Protein sequence: CASSRTRDRYNEQYF. The rearrangement uses TRBV7-2 and TRBJ2-7; 8 nucleotides agree with TRBD1. The germline gives CDR1 SGHTA, CDR2 FQGNSA. The CDR3 covers 15 residues. J gave up 5 bases and V 6 bases, and 12 bases lay outside the gene matches.

The chain carries TRBV28 and TRBJ1-5; 9 nucleotides align to TRBD1. This CDR3 region has 20 residues. CDR1 MDHEN and CDR2 SYDVKM come from the germline V gene. V was pared by 4 bases and J by 3 bases, with 19 bases of the junction left unmatched. DNA for the CDR3: TGTGCCAGCAGTTCACCCGCCGGGACAGGGAAGGATTTGAACAATCAGCCCCAGCATTTT. This codes for CASSSPAGTGKDLNNQPQHF.